The rows below give T cell receptor beta chains drawn from one sample of a study of early T cells in non-severe SARS-CoV-2 infection. TCRdb ran MiXCR on the 5' RACE reads and lists one entry per CDR3 protein. The sample has 50,000 or so distinct CDR3 sequences; 5.5% to 6.5% are singletons. Material: whole blood. These receptors were obtained from an adult who was a healthcare worker with PCR-confirmed SARS-CoV-2 infection or an uninfected control (not recorded which). Both conserved end residues are part of each CDR3. The size field is filled for only some rows; it gives once, few, many or a size class.

abundance: many; v_gene: TRBV3-1; CDR3aa: CASQAAGELFF
abundance: .; v_gene: TRBV3-1; CDR3aa: CASSLGDLPHEQYF
abundance: many; v_gene: TRBV6-1; CDR3aa: CASSETLRGLNYGYTF
abundance: .; v_gene: TRBV29-1; CDR3aa: CSVARQHTEAFF
abundance: many; v_gene: TRBV29-1; CDR3aa: CSASSGPHSYEQYF
abundance: many; v_gene: TRBV18; CDR3aa: CASSPPGLAGGTGELFF
abundance: many; v_gene: TRBV28; CDR3aa: CATSQAGVSYTF
abundance: many; v_gene: TRBV5-1; CDR3aa: CASSRGLAGLETQYF
abundance: .; v_gene: TRBV3-1; CDR3aa: CASSLGLENTGELFF
abundance: many; v_gene: TRBV9; CDR3aa: CASSVVPGESPLHF
abundance: many; v_gene: TRBV20-1; CDR3aa: CSARDRVLNTEAFF
abundance: .; v_gene: TRBV5-1; CDR3aa: CASSLGGSKNIQYF
abundance: many; v_gene: TRBV18; CDR3aa: CASSRREPGDEQFF
abundance: many; v_gene: TRBV2; CDR3aa: CASTAGFTSNQPQHF
abundance: many; v_gene: TRBV18; CDR3aa: CASSRQDSSYEQYF
abundance: few; v_gene: TRBV27; CDR3aa: CASSRGLDGYTF
abundance: .; v_gene: TRBV6-1; CDR3aa: CASSPFRGRAEAFF
abundance: many; v_gene: TRBV2; CDR3aa: CASRASEGAYEQYF
abundance: few; v_gene: TRBV5-1; CDR3aa: CASSLKSGSYEQYF
abundance: many; v_gene: TRBV19; CDR3aa: CASHRDVFFGYTF
abundance: .; v_gene: TRBV5-1; CDR3aa: CVSAPGVRVGIAEAFF
abundance: few; v_gene: TRBV9; CDR3aa: CASTARGLAGHNEQFF
abundance: many; v_gene: TRBV19; CDR3aa: CASSIVLTGDPYEQYF
abundance: many; v_gene: TRBV6-2/TRBV6-3; CDR3aa: CASSQTVTSGSEQFF
abundance: few; v_gene: TRBV6-2/TRBV6-3; CDR3aa: CASSRRISNQPQHF
abundance: many; v_gene: TRBV5-1; CDR3aa: CASSLAGGNTEAFF
abundance: .; v_gene: TRBV29-1; CDR3aa: CSVSRGDGETQYF
abundance: .; v_gene: TRBV30; CDR3aa: CAWTGAGSNQPQHF
abundance: many; v_gene: TRBV6-4; CDR3aa: CASSDSTNNEQFF
abundance: many; v_gene: TRBV4-3; CDR3aa: CASSQQDRANTEAFF
abundance: many; v_gene: TRBV18; CDR3aa: CASSPTTKTGELFF
abundance: many; v_gene: TRBV4-3; CDR3aa: CASSQDRASGGSFQFF
abundance: few; v_gene: TRBV7-2; CDR3aa: CASSLGKYYGYTF